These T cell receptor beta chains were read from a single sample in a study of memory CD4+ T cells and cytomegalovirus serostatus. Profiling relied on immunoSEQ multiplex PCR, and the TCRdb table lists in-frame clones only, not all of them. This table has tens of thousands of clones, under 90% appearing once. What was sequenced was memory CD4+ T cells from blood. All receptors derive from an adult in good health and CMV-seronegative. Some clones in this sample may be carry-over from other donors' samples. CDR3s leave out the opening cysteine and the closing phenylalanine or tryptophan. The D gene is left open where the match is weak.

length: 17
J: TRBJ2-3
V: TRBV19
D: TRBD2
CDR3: ASSIAPPGGGYYTDTQY

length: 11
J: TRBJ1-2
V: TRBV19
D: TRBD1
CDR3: ASSMGTGDGYT

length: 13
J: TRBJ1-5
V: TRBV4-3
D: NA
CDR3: ASSQDLNGLRPQH

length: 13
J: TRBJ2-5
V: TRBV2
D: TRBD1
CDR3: ASRQSPGQGETQY

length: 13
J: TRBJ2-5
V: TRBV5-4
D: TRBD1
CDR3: ASSAGDRGPETQY

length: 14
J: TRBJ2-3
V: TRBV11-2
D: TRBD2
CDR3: ASSLDRASGLDTQY

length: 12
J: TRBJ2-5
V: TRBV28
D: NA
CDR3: ATFFSGSGETQY

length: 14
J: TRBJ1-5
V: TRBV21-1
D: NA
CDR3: ASSNEAVYTNQPQH

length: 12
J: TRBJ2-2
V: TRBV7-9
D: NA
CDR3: ASSLRGATGELF

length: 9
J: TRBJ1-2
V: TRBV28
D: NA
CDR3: ASRQRGGYT

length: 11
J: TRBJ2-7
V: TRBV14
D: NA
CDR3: ASSQVNEYEQY

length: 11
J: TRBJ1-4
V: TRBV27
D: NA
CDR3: ATGRLGNEKLF

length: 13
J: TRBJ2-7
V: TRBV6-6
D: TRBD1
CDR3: ASSPGQGRTYEQY

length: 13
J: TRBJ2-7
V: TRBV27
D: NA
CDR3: ASSSTGTGLREQY

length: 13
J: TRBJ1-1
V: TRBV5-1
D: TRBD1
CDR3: ASSREQGAHTEAF

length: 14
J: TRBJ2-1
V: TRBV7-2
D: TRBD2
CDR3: ASSLGRTSVPNEQF

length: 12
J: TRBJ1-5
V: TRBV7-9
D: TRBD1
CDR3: ASSSGQGGQPQH

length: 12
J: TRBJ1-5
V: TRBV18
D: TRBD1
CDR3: ASSGQGGNQPQH

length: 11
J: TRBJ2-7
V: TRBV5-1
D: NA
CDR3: ASRQAPPYEQY

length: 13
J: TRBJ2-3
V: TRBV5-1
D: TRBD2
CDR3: ASRESSGRIDTQY

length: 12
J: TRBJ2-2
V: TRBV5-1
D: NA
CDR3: ASSFQGGQQELF

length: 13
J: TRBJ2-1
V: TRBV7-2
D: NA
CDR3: ASSSDRRTYNEQF

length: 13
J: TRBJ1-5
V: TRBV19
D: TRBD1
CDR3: ASSKQGNGNQPQH

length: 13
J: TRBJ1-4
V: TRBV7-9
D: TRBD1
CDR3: ASSSQGSGNEKLF

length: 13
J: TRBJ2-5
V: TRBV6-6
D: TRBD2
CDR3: ASSILAGQQETQY

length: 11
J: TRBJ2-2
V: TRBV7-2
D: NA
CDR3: ASSGRTGGELF

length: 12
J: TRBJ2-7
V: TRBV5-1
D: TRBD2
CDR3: ASSFTSGSYEQY

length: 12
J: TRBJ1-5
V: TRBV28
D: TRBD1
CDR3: ASSQGGADQPQH

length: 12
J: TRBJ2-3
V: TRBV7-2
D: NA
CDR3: ASSLVPETDTQY

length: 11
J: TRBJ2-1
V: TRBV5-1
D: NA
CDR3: ASSPGVGDEQF

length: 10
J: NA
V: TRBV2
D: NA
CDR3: ASTAESYEQY

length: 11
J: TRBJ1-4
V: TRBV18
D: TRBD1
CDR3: ASSPGTEEKLF

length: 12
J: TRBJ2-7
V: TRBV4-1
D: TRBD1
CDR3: ASSQDDRGREQY

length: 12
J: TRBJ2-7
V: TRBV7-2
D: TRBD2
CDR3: ASSYVAGGAEQY

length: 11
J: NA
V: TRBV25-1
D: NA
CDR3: AKQPGRDYEQY

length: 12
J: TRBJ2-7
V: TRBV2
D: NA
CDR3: ASTPGSVGYEQY

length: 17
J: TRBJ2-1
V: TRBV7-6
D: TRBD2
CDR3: ASSLALPAWTSGRNEQF

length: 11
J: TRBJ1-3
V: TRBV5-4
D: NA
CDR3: ASSSGGSDTIY

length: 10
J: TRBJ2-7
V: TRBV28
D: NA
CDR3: ASSSYGSGEY

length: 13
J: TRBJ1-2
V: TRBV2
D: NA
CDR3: ASSTYGPRGYGYT

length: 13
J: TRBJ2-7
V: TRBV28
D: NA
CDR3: ASSSGMGGLYEQY

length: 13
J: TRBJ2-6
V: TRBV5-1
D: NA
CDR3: ASSLDGAGANVLT

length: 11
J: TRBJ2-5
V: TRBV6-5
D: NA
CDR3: ASSYSTMETQY